The next 17 T cell receptor beta chains were all read from a single sample in a study of blood T cells in healthy people across ages. A second PCR, run for about 7 to 11 cycles, used a sample-barcoded 5' primer plus a J-beta primer mix. MiXCR was run by TCRdb on the 5' RACE reads, yielding one entry per CDR3 protein. There are over 1.5 million distinct CDR3 sequences in the sample; about 50% occur only once, and about 2.1% lies in the top ten. The specimen was blood. The receptors here all came from a middle-aged woman in good health.

The chain carries TRBV4-2 and TRBJ2-1; perhaps TRBD2 as D (6 bases). V dropped 2 bases and J dropped 8 bases, with 13 bases sitting between them. This CDR3 has 14 amino acids. Germline V gives CDR1 LGHNA, CDR2 YNFKEQ. CDR3 nucleotide sequence: TGTGCCAGCAGCCAAAGGACTGGCGGGGATGAGCAGTTCTTC. It specifies CASSQRTGGDEQFF.

The chain combines TRBV28 with TRBJ1-6, with D unresolved. Trimming shortened V by 6 bases and J by 7 bases, and 10 bases separated the two germline ends. Germline CDR1 and CDR2: MDHEN and SYDVKM. CDR3 length: 13 amino acids. The CDR3: CASSRVGNSPLHF. In DNA form, the CDR3 reads TGTGCCAGCAGCAGAGTGGGGAATTCACCCCTCCACTTT. Variable domain in full (rest from reference TRBV28 and TRBJ1-6): DVKVTQSSRYLVKRTGEKVFLECVQDMDHENMFWYRQDPGLGLRLIYFSYDVKMKEKGDIPEGYSVSREKKERFSLILESASTNQTSMYLCASSRVGNSPLHFGNGTRLTVT.

This chain uses TRBV5-5 with TRBJ1-4, with 9 bases aligning to TRBD1. CDR1 is SGHKS, CDR2 YYEKEE, per germline (reference sequence). J was trimmed by 7 bases and V by 3 bases; bases with no gene match: 4. The CDR3 is 14 amino acids. CDR3 loop: CASSWTGVSEKLFF. The CDR3 DNA reads as TGTGCCAGCAGCTGGACAGGGGTTAGTGAAAAACTGTTTTTT.

This sequence joins TRBV6-2 or TRBV6-3 and TRBJ1-1; D remains ambiguous. Germline V gene sequence: CDR1 MNHEY, CDR2 SVGEGT. The CDR3 spans 10 residues. Trimming stripped 8 bases from V and 8 bases from J, with 9 bases between. CDR3 bases: TGTGCCAGCGGGTCCGGGGAAGCTTTCTTT. Its translation: CASGSGEAFF.

J is TRBJ2-1 and V is TRBV7-6; no clear D gene. Germline CDR1 SGHVS, CDR2 FNYEAQ. The ends were cut back, 2 bases at V and 6 bases at J, with 14 bases in the middle. The CDR3 contains 15 residues. CDR3 nucleotides: TGTGCCAGCAGCTTAAGTCCCGAGAAGGTCAATGAGCAGTTCTTC. It translates to CASSLSPEKVNEQFF.

Only a few counts were recorded for this clonotype. The CDR3 nucleotides read TGCGCCAGCAGCTTGGTGTCGGGGGCGCTTAGCACAGATACGCAGTATTTT. Translation: CASSLVSGALSTDTQYF. This sequence joins TRBV5-1 and TRBJ2-3; D tentatively reads TRBD1 or TRBD2 (6 bases each). The germline CDR1 and CDR2 sequences are SGHRS and YFSETQ. V was clipped by 0 bases and J by 0 bases, with 14 bases between them. This CDR3 contains 17 residues. Together with reference TRBV5-1 and TRBJ2-3, the CDR3 gives the full variable domain: KAGVTQTPRYLIKTRGQQVTLSCSPISGHRSVSWYQQTPGQGLQFLFEYFSETQRNKGNFPGRFSGRQFSNSRSEMNVSTLELGDSALYLCASSLVSGALSTDTQYFGPGTRLTVL.

The chain uses TRBV9 and TRBJ1-6; TRBD1 matches at 9 bases. This CDR3 contains 16 residues. J was trimmed by 6 bases and V by 0 bases; bases with no gene match: 4. CDR1 and CDR2 (germline): SGDLS, YYNGEE. CDR3 nucleotides: TGTGCCAGCAGCGTAGCAGGACAGGGGATTAATTCACCCCTCCACTTT. This codes for CASSVAGQGINSPLHF.

The CDR3 DNA sequence: TGTGCCGGCGGACGGACGGCGTCCTACGAGCAGTACTTC. It codes for CAGGRTASYEQYF. The chain recombines TRBV27 with TRBJ2-7; D is unclear. CDR3 length equals 13 residues. V lost 11 bases to trimming and J lost 1 base, with 15 bases between them. Germline-derived CDR1 and CDR2 are MNHEY and SMNVEV (reference sequence).

The chain couples TRBV27 to TRBJ2-1; perhaps TRBD1 as D (6 bases). The length of the CDR3 is 16 residues. V gave up 7 bases and J gave up 9 bases, with 25 bases separating them. Germline-derived CDR1 and CDR2 are MNHEY and SMNVEV (reference sequence). CDR3 DNA: TGTGCCAGCACCTTTTCGAGGGGCGACAGGTTCGTTGAGCAGTTCTTC. The encoded protein is CASTFSRGDRFVEQFF.

This clonotype showed up just a few times. This chain uses TRBV4-3 with TRBJ2-3, with D tentatively TRBD2 (6 bases). Trimming left V 0 bases short and J 2 bases short, with 21 bases between. This CDR3 spans 19 amino acids. Germline CDR1 is LGHNA and CDR2 is YSLEER. CDR3 region: CASSQDGPGTPYPTDTQYF. CDR3 coding DNA: TGCGCCAGCAGCCAAGACGGCCCCGGGACTCCATACCCCACAGATACGCAGTATTTT.

In DNA, the CDR3 is TGCGCCAGCAGCTTCAGTGGGGGGGCCCCCAATGAGCAGTTCTTC. Translating gives CASSFSGGAPNEQFF. J is TRBJ2-1 and V is TRBV5-1; possibly TRBD2 for D (7 bases). The V gene lost 2 bases and the J gene lost 6 bases, with 15 bases spanning the gap. CDR3 length: 15 residues. Looked up from germline, CDR1 is SGHRS and CDR2 is YFSETQ.

This clonotype was counted between two and nine times. The chain is built from TRBV27 and TRBJ2-6; TRBD1 matches 8 bases. Trimming at V came to 7 bases and at J to 2 bases, leaving 4 bases not matched to a gene. The CDR3 loop spans 15 amino acids. Germline CDR1 reads MNHEY; CDR2 reads SMNVEV (reference sequence). The CDR3 DNA reads as TGTGCCAGCACCCCGGACAGGGCTGGGGCCAACGTCCTGACTTTC. Translated: CASTPDRAGANVLTF.

This clonotype was observed once. Just one base apart from a much larger clone, this may be a read error. The gene calls are TRBV29-1 and TRBJ2-5; TRBD1 aligns across 7 bases. This CDR3 is 12 amino acids long. Germline lookup yields CDR1 SQVTM and CDR2 ANQGSEA. The CDR3 reads CGVGTDKETQYF. CDR3 bases: TGCGGCGTTGGGACAGACAAAGAGACCCAGTACTTC.

This clonotype was seen a handful of times. V and J are TRBV20-1 and TRBJ2-7, with D perhaps TRBD2 (6 bases). Germline CDR1 DFQATT, CDR2 SNEGSKA (reference sequence). V was shortened by 3 bases and J by 4 bases, with 16 bases between the two germline ends. There are 14 residues in the CDR3. CDR3 loop: CSASVGSGSYEQYF. The CDR3 nucleotides read TGCAGTGCTAGTGTTGGAAGCGGGTCATACGAGCAGTACTTC.

The chain combines TRBV3-1 with TRBJ2-3; D is ambiguous. The CDR3 is made up of 14 amino acids. Germline V gene lookup returns CDR1 LGHDT and CDR2 YNNKEL (reference sequence). V shed 2 bases and J shed 5 bases, with 11 bases lying between them. Here the CDR3 reads CASSQSSTKDTQYF. The CDR3 bases are TGTGCCAGCAGCCAATCGTCAACTAAAGATACGCAGTATTTT.

The chain combines TRBV9 with TRBJ2-1; 10 bases line up with TRBD2. The CDR3 loop spans 16 amino acids. Germline CDR1 and CDR2: SGDLS and YYNGEE. The J segment lost 9 bases and the V segment lost 7 bases, leaving 16 bases of the junction unmatched. CDR3 protein: CASGTSARPGAGEQFF. DNA for the CDR3: TGTGCCAGCGGGACTAGCGCACGACCGGGCGCCGGTGAGCAGTTCTTC.

This clonotype was seen a few times. This rearrangement joins TRBV13 to TRBJ2-5; 7 bases map to TRBD1. From germline, CDR1 is PRHDT and CDR2 FYEKMQ (reference sequence). V lost 0 bases and J lost 0; bases outside the gene matches: 7. The CDR3 is 17 residues long. DNA for the CDR3: TGTGCCAGCAGCTTAGGCGGGACAGAAATGTACCAAGAGACCCAGTACTTC. It yields the protein CASSLGGTEMYQETQYF.